One sample yielded the 30 T cell receptor beta chains listed below, sequenced in a study of CD8 T cells in Susac syndrome. With random hexamers, roughly 0.45 to 1 ug RNA was reverse transcribed. TCRdb called the immunoSEQ multiplex PCR reads again in MiXCR, with one record for every CDR3 protein. This sample yields approximately 26,000 distinct CDR3 sequences, of which roughly 94% are seen a single time; around 0.3% belongs to the top ten. The sequenced sample was CD8+ T cells from PBMCs. All receptors derive from a human donor in good health.

V usage is TRBV5-1 and J usage is TRBJ2-7; TRBD2 aligns across 8 bases. The trim removed 4 bases at V and 1 base at J, leaving 10 bases unmatched. The germline gives CDR1 SGHRS, CDR2 YFSETQ. This CDR3 is built from 16 residues. The DNA of the CDR3 is TGCGCCAGCAGCCCCTTTCCTGCGGGGGGTTCCTACGAGCAGTACTTC. It codes for CASSPFPAGGSYEQYF.

This clonotype appeared once. The chain uses TRBV29-1 and TRBJ2-6; D could derive from TRBD1 or TRBD2 (5 bases each). Germline CDR1 SQVTM, CDR2 ANQGSEA. V dropped 8 bases and J dropped 0 bases, with 17 bases sitting between them. This CDR3 has 16 residues. The CDR3 coding sequence is TGCAGCATACCCGGGACGGGACGCTCTGGGGCCAACGTCCTGACTTTC. It specifies CSIPGTGRSGANVLTF.

V and J are TRBV6-4 and TRBJ2-5; 11 bases are shared with TRBD2. The trim removed 7 bases at V and 5 bases at J, leaving 12 bases unmatched. Germline CDR1 MRHNA, CDR2 SNTAGT. This CDR3 contains 16 residues. The CDR3 coding sequence is TGTGCCAGCACCCCCCTCAAGGCTAGCGGGGGGGAGACCCAGTACTTC. Translating gives CASTPLKASGGETQYF.

The chain couples TRBV4-3 to TRBJ1-5; D gene uncertain. The CDR3 totals 15 residues. The germline V gene has CDR1 LGHNA and CDR2 YSLEER. V shed 4 bases and J shed 4 bases, with 14 bases lying between them. CDR3 DNA sequence: TGCGCCAGCAGCCCCTCGCGATTTTGGAATCAGCCCCAGCATTTT. Translation gives CASSPSRFWNQPQHF.

The gene calls are TRBV7-2 and TRBJ2-3; 8 bases are a match to TRBD2. The germline gives CDR1 SGHTA, CDR2 FQGNSA. J was trimmed by 0 bases and V by 7 bases; bases with no gene match: 6. The CDR3 runs to 15 residues. The CDR3 region is CASIPSGGSTDTQYF. DNA of the CDR3: TGTGCCAGCATCCCGAGCGGGGGCAGCACAGATACGCAGTATTTT.

The chain combines TRBV27 with TRBJ2-1, with 8 bases aligning to TRBD1. The J segment lost 9 bases and the V segment lost 7 bases, leaving 5 bases of the junction unmatched. Germline lookup yields CDR1 MNHEY and CDR2 SMNVEV (reference sequence). This CDR3 is built from 12 residues. The CDR3 is CASTDRGGEQFF. The CDR3 bases are TGTGCCAGCACCGACAGGGGCGGTGAGCAGTTCTTC.

This chain connects TRBV10-3 to TRBJ2-3; the match to TRBD1 covers 7 bases. J lost 2 bases, V lost 8 bases, and 10 bases had no gene match. The germline V gene has CDR1 ENHRY and CDR2 SYGVKD. The CDR3 sequence is 15 residues long. CDR3 in DNA: TGTGCCATCCTGGGGACAGAATCTTCCACAGATACGCAGTATTTT. Translating gives CAILGTESSTDTQYF.

This chain joins TRBV7-6 and TRBJ1-1; 9 bases are a match to TRBD1. The germline V gene has CDR1 SGHVS and CDR2 FNYEAQ. V was pared by 2 bases and J by 7 bases, with 8 bases of the junction left unmatched. The CDR3 is 15 amino acids. For the CDR3, the DNA is TGTGCCAGCAGCTTATACACAGGGGGCGGCGTTGAAGCTTTCTTT. This translates into CASSLYTGGGVEAFF.

The CDR3 sequence: CASSGSTGELFF. Written as DNA, the CDR3 is TGTGCCAGTTCTGGGTCCACCGGGGAGCTGTTTTTT. V and J are TRBV3-1 and TRBJ2-2, with no clear D. This CDR3 spans 12 amino acids. V lost 9 bases, J lost 4 bases, and 9 bases lay in between. Germline V lookup: CDR1 LGHDT, CDR2 YNNKEL (reference sequence).

The rearrangement links TRBV5-8 to TRBJ1-2, with 9 nucleotides matching TRBD1. CDR3 size: 17 residues. Germline values: CDR1 SGHTS, CDR2 YDEGEE. V trimming: 1 base; J trimming: 8 bases; junction bases outside the gene matches: 15. This CDR3 reads CASSLSRVRTGARGYTF. CDR3 in DNA: TGTGCCAGCAGCTTGTCTAGAGTTCGGACAGGGGCCCGCGGCTACACCTTC.

CDR3 nucleotides: TGTGCCAGCAGTTTATCTGGGGCCAACGTCCTGACTTTC. Translated, it gives CASSLSGANVLTF. This sequence joins TRBV6-5 and TRBJ2-6, with D unresolved. V was clipped by 4 bases and J by 1 base, with 2 bases between them. This CDR3 region has 13 residues. Germline V CDR1 and CDR2: MNHEY, SVGAGI.

The V and J genes are TRBV7-9 and TRBJ2-5, with D uncertain. V lost 4 bases and J 1 base, leaving 1 base between the germline ends. This CDR3 region has 11 residues. Germline CDR1 is SEHNR and CDR2 is FQNEAQ (reference sequence). The CDR3 nucleotides read TGTGCCAGCAGCTCCCAAGAGACCCAGTACTTC. Translation: CASSSQETQYF. Complete variable domain (other parts from reference TRBV7-9 and TRBJ2-5): DTGVSQNPRHKITKRGQNVTFRCDPISEHNRLYWYRQTLGQGPEFLTYFQNEAQLEKSRLLSDRFSAERPKGSFSTLEIQRTEQGDSAMYLCASSSQETQYFGPGTRLLVL.

V is TRBV6-2 or TRBV6-3 and J is TRBJ1-4; no clear D. CDR1 and CDR2 from the germline V gene are MNHEY and SVGEGT. The CDR3 is 13 residues long. Trimming took 6 bases from V and 6 from J, leaving 11 bases between them. Here the CDR3 reads CASSLNRDEKLFF. As DNA, the CDR3 is TGTGCCAGCAGCCTAAACCGCGATGAAAAACTGTTTTTT.

The gene calls are TRBV6-2 or TRBV6-3 and TRBJ2-1; the match to TRBD2 covers 8 bases. After removal of 6 bases from V and 3 bases from J, the junction contained 4 bases not matched to a gene. Germline-derived CDR1 and CDR2 are MNHEY and SVGEGT. CDR3 length: 14 amino acids. The CDR3 sequence is CASSAGLDYNEQFF. The CDR3 nucleotides read TGTGCCAGCAGCGCGGGACTAGACTACAATGAGCAGTTCTTC.

There are a few counts of this clonotype. The chain uses TRBV5-1 and TRBJ2-7; 9 bases are a match to TRBD1. The CDR3 has 17 residues. V lost 6 bases and J lost 0; bases outside the gene matches: 13. From germline, CDR1 is SGHRS and CDR2 YFSETQ. The DNA of the CDR3 is TGCGCCAGCACCCAAAGGGGGACAGGGATTTCCTCCTACGAGCAGTACTTC. It specifies CASTQRGTGISSYEQYF.

The rearrangement joins TRBV7-2 to TRBJ2-2, with TRBD2 matching over 8 bases. Germline trimming cut 3 bases from V and 7 bases from J; bases unmatched to any gene: 10. This CDR3 has 16 residues. The germline CDR1 and CDR2 sequences are SGHTA and FQGNSA. CDR3 region: CASSFGGGRVGGELFF. The CDR3 bases are TGTGCCAGCAGCTTCGGCGGGGGGCGAGTTGGCGGGGAGCTGTTTTTT.

J is TRBJ2-3 and V is TRBV19; TRBD2 agrees at 8 bases. Germline CDR1 is LNHDA and CDR2 is SQIVND (reference sequence). The CDR3 totals 14 residues. With 8 bases clipped from V and 4 bases from J, the junction kept 8 bases outside the gene matches. The DNA for the CDR3 is TGTGCCAGTCGGGGGGTAGCGGGACCAGATACGCAGTATTTT. It yields the protein CASRGVAGPDTQYF.

The chain joins TRBV27 to TRBJ2-7, with D tentatively TRBD1 (7 bases). This CDR3 is built from 13 residues. V was trimmed by 8 bases and J by 0 bases, leaving 11 bases between them. Germline V lookup: CDR1 MNHEY, CDR2 SMNVEV (reference sequence). The DNA for the CDR3 is TGTGCCAGCCGCAGGGGGGCCTCCTACGAGCAGTACTTC. Its protein product is CASRRGASYEQYF.

The genes are TRBV6-1 and TRBJ2-7; 7 bases map to TRBD1. The CDR3 sequence is 16 residues long. Trimming cost V 6 bases and J 0 bases; bases outside gene matches: 11. The germline V gene encodes CDR1 MNHNS and CDR2 SASEGT. The DNA for the CDR3 is TGTGCCAGCAGACAGACCCGGGACAGAAGCTCCTACGAGCAGTACTTC. Translation: CASRQTRDRSSYEQYF.

This sequence joins TRBV9 and TRBJ2-1, with TRBD1 as a possible D gene (6 bases). Per germline, CDR1 SGDLS and CDR2 YYNGEE. The CDR3 has 15 amino acids. V was cut by 4 bases and J by 8 bases, with 19 bases left in between. CDR3 in DNA: TGTGCCAGCAGCTCTCAGGGGCTGGGTGGGCATGAGCAGTTCTTC. It specifies CASSSQGLGGHEQFF.

With regard to this clonotype: Relative to the germline gene, one junction end is altered; a read error may explain this. The rearrangement joins TRBV5-1 to TRBJ2-5; D is perhaps TRBD1 (6 bases). CDR3 length: 13 amino acids. The germline CDR1 and CDR2 sequences are SGHRS and YFSETQ. Here the CDR3 DNA reads TGCGCCAGCAGGTTGGGGGCCCAGGAGACCCAGTACTTC. Encoded protein: CASRLGAQETQYF.

The CDR3 region is CASSPDWSSYNEQFF. DNA for the CDR3: TGTGCCAGCAGCCCCGACTGGAGCTCCTACAATGAGCAGTTCTTC. The chain has TRBV7-2 and TRBJ2-1; D call uncertain. Germline V gives CDR1 SGHTA, CDR2 FQGNSA. The length of the CDR3 is 15 residues. V lost 5 bases and J lost 0, with 11 bases in between.

This clonotype was seen just once. The V gene is TRBV5-1, the J gene TRBJ2-1; tentatively, D is TRBD2 (5 bases). V was cut by 4 bases and J by 10 bases, with 12 bases left in between. Germline V lookup: CDR1 SGHRS, CDR2 YFSETQ. The CDR3 is 12 residues long. The CDR3 loop is CASSPGLEEQFF. The CDR3 DNA sequence: TGCGCCAGCAGCCCTGGACTCGAAGAGCAGTTCTTC. The full variable domain, with the rest looked up from reference TRBV5-1 and TRBJ2-1, is KAGVTQTPRYLIKTRGQQVTLSCSPISGHRSVSWYQQTPGQGLQFLFEYFSETQRNKGNFPGRFSGRQFSNSRSEMNVSTLELGDSALYLCASSPGLEEQFFGPGTRLTVL.

The table lists this clonotype with a few counts. This chain uses TRBV6-2 or TRBV6-3 with TRBJ2-7, with D hard to call. This CDR3 has 12 residues. V gave up 0 bases and J gave up 2 bases, with 2 bases separating them. The germline V gene has CDR1 MNHEY and CDR2 SVGEGT. CDR3 residues: CASSYSPYEQYF. The CDR3 DNA sequence: TGTGCCAGCAGTTACTCGCCCTACGAGCAGTACTTC.

This sequence joins TRBV6-5 and TRBJ2-1, with 8 bases aligning to TRBD1. Germline trimming cut 2 bases from V and 5 bases from J; bases unmatched to any gene: 8. Per the germline V gene, CDR1 is MNHEY and CDR2 is SVGAGI. The CDR3 is 16 amino acids. The CDR3 coding sequence is TGTGCCAGCAGTTACCTAGCTGGACAGGGAAACAATGAGCAGTTCTTC. As protein: CASSYLAGQGNNEQFF.

In DNA, the CDR3 is TGCAGTGCTAGAGACGCCGGGCTAGCGGGGGGACGAGAGACCCAGTACTTC. As protein: CSARDAGLAGGRETQYF. V usage is TRBV20-1 and J usage is TRBJ2-5, with 11 positions matching TRBD2. Germline V gene sequence: CDR1 DFQATT, CDR2 SNEGSKA (reference sequence). J was trimmed by 4 bases and V by 0 bases; bases with no gene match: 10. This CDR3 is 17 amino acids long.

The V call is TRBV27, the J call TRBJ2-3; no clear D gene. CDR1 and CDR2 from the germline V gene are MNHEY and SMNVEV (reference sequence). This CDR3 contains 15 residues. V lost 0 bases and J lost 6, with 13 bases in between. The CDR3 protein is CASSLSPLGTDTQYF. The CDR3 nucleotides are TGTGCCAGCAGTTTATCGCCCCTGGGAACGGATACGCAGTATTTT.

The rearrangement joins TRBV4-1 to TRBJ2-3; 7 bases agree with TRBD1. Germline CDR1 is MGHRA and CDR2 is YSYEKL. The CDR3 runs to 15 residues. The ends lost 5 bases at V and 2 bases at J; junction bases unmatched: 7. As DNA, the CDR3 is TGCGCCAGCAGCTCCCGACAGGGCAACACAGATACGCAGTATTTT. Protein sequence: CASSSRQGNTDTQYF.

The V and J genes are TRBV25-1 and TRBJ1-2, with D possibly TRBD1 on 5 matching bases. CDR3 size: 12 residues. With 6 bases removed from V and 8 bases from J, the gap between germline ends came to 13 bases. The germline V gene has CDR1 MGHDK and CDR2 SYGVNS. This chain's CDR3 is CASRQAGLGYTF. CDR3 coding DNA: TGTGCCAGCAGACAAGCAGGGCTAGGCTACACCTTC.

The CDR3 reads CASSFAGSNQPQHF. The CDR3 DNA is TGTGCCAGCAGCTTTGCAGGGAGCAATCAGCCCCAGCATTTT. V and J are TRBV7-9 and TRBJ1-5, with a possible D match to TRBD1 (5 bases). The CDR3 sequence is 14 residues long. Between the trimmed V and J ends, which lost 3 bases and 1 base, there was a span of 7 bases. Per germline, CDR1 SEHNR and CDR2 FQNEAQ (reference sequence).